A single sample gave rise to the 9 T cell receptor beta chains below, sequenced in a study of response to subunit inactivated influenza vaccine (dated by TCRdb to 2017 to 2018). Libraries were constructed by RT-PCR. The listed sequencing device is Illumina HiSeq 2500. TCRdb cleaned the public reads at Q25 with fastp, built clones with MiXCR and kept in-frame beta chains. Merged by CDR3 protein, the rows form single entries marked with the most common genes and DNA. The sample profile shows over 800,000 distinct CDR3 sequences; around 20% of them were found once. The leading ten clones occupy about a tenth of the sample. The specimen comprised PBMCs from blood, sampled 4 to 6 days after vaccination. Receptors originate from a man in his forties or fifties who received an inactivated influenza vaccine. Donor details come from another sample of the same person, matched by shared clones.

This rearrangement joins TRBV10-3 to TRBJ1-1; 8 bases align to TRBD1. The germline V gene has CDR1 ENHRY and CDR2 SYGVKD. The CDR3 contains 14 residues. V dropped 6 bases and J dropped 4; count of bases not matched to a gene: 7. Here the CDR3 DNA reads TGTGCCATCAGAACAGGGGGGGAGAGCACTGAAGCTTTCTTT. It codes for CAIRTGGESTEAFF.

This clonotype turned up a few times. The V call is TRBV6-5, the J call TRBJ2-3, with D perhaps assigned TRBD1 or TRBD2 (5 bases each). CDR1 MNHEY and CDR2 SVGAGI come from the germline V gene. V lost 0 bases and J 4 bases, leaving 17 bases between the germline ends. This CDR3 has 17 amino acids. The CDR3 sequence is CASSYSFSGGRADTQYF. The CDR3 DNA sequence: TGTGCCAGCAGTTACTCGTTTTCTGGGGGTCGGGCAGATACGCAGTATTTT.

The genes are TRBV7-6 and TRBJ2-3; the D gene is possibly TRBD2 (5 bases). The CDR3 spans 16 residues. CDR1 is SGHVS and CDR2 is FNYEAQ in the germline V gene. V was cut by 0 bases and J by 2 bases, with 12 bases left in between. CDR3 sequence reads: CASSLAHGINTDTQYF. The CDR3, as DNA: TGTGCCAGCAGCTTAGCACACGGGATCAACACAGATACGCAGTATTTT.

The genes are TRBV5-1 and TRBJ1-6, with a weak D call TRBD1 (5 bases). CDR1 is SGHRS, CDR2 YFSETQ, per germline. Deletions cut 0 bases from V and 7 bases from J, with 8 bases between. This CDR3 is built from 14 residues. CDR3 in amino acids: CASSLDAGNSPLHF. CDR3 bases: TGCGCCAGCAGCTTGGACGCAGGGAATTCACCCCTCCACTTT. The full variable domain, completed using reference TRBV5-1 and TRBJ1-6, is KAGVTQTPRYLIKTRGQQVTLSCSPISGHRSVSWYQQTPGQGLQFLFEYFSETQRNKGNFPGRFSGRQFSNSRSEMNVSTLELGDSALYLCASSLDAGNSPLHFGNGTRLTVT.

This clonotype appeared a few times. The chain combines TRBV27 with TRBJ2-1; 11 positions match TRBD2. Germline V lookup: CDR1 MNHEY, CDR2 SMNVEV (reference sequence). The length of the CDR3 is 16 residues. J lost 7 bases, V lost 2 bases, and 7 bases had no gene match. The CDR3 DNA sequence: TGTGCCAGCAGTTTACTCCCACGGACTAGCGGGAATGAGCAGTTCTTC. Encoded protein: CASSLLPRTSGNEQFF.

The chain links TRBV6-5 to TRBJ2-7, with D perhaps matching TRBD1 or TRBD2 (6 bases each). This CDR3 contains 12 residues. Germline lookup yields CDR1 MNHEY and CDR2 SVGAGI. V lost 8 bases and J 5 bases, leaving 13 bases between the germline ends. The CDR3 bases are TGTGCCAGCTGGGCGGGACAACACGAGCAGTACTTC. Its protein is CASWAGQHEQYF.

The chain carries TRBV20-1 and TRBJ1-2, with 7 bases matching TRBD1. Germline assignment: CDR1 DFQATT and CDR2 SNEGSKA (reference sequence). The ends lost 6 bases at V and 5 bases at J; junction bases unmatched: 12. This CDR3 has 14 amino acids. The CDR3 sequence: CSAQGGGGVYGYTF. In DNA form, the CDR3 reads TGCAGTGCCCAGGGAGGAGGGGGCGTGTATGGCTACACCTTC.

This clonotype has more than one count but fewer than ten. J is TRBJ2-5 and V is TRBV2, with D maybe TRBD2 (6 bases). The germline CDR1 and CDR2 sequences are SNHLY and FYNNEI. V shed 6 bases and J shed 5 bases, with 13 bases lying between them. CDR3 length equals 13 residues. CDR3 protein: CASRNGGTETQYF. The CDR3 region has the DNA TGTGCCAGCAGGAATGGGGGGACGGAGACCCAGTACTTC. Full variable domain (rest looked up from reference TRBV2 and TRBJ2-5): EPEVTQTPSHQVTQMGQEVILRCVPISNHLYFYWYRQILGQKVEFLVSFYNNEISEKSEIFDDQFSVERPDGSNFTLKIRSTKLEDSAMYFCASRNGGTETQYFGPGTRLLVL.

The chain recombines TRBV20-1 with TRBJ2-3; tentative D call: TRBD2 (5 bases). CDR1 is DFQATT, CDR2 SNEGSKA, per germline (reference sequence). This CDR3 region has 15 residues. V lost 6 bases and J 1 base, leaving 17 bases between the germline ends. CDR3 in amino acids: CSATQLVGGTDTQYF. DNA for the CDR3: TGCAGTGCCACCCAACTAGTTGGGGGCACAGATACGCAGTATTTT.